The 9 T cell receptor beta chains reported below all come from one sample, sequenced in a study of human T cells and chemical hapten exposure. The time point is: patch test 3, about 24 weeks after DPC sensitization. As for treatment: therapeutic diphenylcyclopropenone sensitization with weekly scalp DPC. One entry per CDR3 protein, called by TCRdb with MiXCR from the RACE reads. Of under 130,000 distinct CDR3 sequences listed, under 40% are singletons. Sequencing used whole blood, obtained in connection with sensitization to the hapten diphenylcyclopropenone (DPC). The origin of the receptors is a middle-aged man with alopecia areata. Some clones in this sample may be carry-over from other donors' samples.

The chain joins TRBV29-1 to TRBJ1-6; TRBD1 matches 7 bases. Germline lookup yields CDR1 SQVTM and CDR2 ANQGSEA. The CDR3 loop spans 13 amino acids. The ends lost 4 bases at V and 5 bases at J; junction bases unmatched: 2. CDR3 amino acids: CSVGGTDNSPLHF. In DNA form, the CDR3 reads TGCAGCGTTGGAGGGACAGATAATTCACCCCTCCACTTT.

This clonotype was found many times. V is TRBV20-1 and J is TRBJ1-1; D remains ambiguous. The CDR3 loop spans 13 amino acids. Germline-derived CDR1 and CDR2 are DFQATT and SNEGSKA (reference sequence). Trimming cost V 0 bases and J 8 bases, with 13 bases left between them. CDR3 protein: CSAREADRIEAFF. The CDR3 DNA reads TGCAGTGCTAGAGAGGCCGACCGAATAGAAGCTTTCTTT.

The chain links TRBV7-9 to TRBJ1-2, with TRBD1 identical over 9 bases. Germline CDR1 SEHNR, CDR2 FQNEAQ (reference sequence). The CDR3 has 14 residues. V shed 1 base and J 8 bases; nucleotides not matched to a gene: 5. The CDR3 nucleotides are TGTGCCAGCAGCTTAGACGGGACAGGGTACGGCTACACCTTC. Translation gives CASSLDGTGYGYTF.

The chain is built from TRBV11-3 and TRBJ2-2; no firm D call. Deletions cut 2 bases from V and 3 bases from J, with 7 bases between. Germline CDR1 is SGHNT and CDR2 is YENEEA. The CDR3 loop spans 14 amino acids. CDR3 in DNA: TGTGCCAGCAGCTTAATGGCCTACACCGGGGAGCTGTTTTTT. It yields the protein CASSLMAYTGELFF.

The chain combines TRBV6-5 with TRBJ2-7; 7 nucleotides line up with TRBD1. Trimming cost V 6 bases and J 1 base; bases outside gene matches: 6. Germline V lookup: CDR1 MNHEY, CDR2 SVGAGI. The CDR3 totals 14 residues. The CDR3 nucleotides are TGTGCCAGCAGGAGGGGGCTATTATCCTACGAGCAGTACTTC. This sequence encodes CASRRGLLSYEQYF.

The CDR3 nucleotides are TGTGCCTGGAGTGTAAGAGGGAGCAGCTCCTACAATGAGCAGTTCTTC. Protein product: CAWSVRGSSSYNEQFF. This chain links TRBV30 with TRBJ2-1; D possibly corresponds to TRBD2 (5 bases). Deletions cut 0 bases from V and 0 bases from J, with 12 bases between. The V gene's germline CDR1 is GTSNPN and CDR2 SVGIG (reference sequence). The CDR3 is 16 residues long.

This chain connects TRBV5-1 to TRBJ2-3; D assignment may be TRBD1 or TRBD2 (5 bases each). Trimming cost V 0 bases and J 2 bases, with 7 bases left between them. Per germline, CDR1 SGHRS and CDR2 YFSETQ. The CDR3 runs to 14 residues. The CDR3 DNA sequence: TGCGCCAGCAGCTTGGCGGGGCACACAGATACGCAGTATTTT. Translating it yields CASSLAGHTDTQYF.

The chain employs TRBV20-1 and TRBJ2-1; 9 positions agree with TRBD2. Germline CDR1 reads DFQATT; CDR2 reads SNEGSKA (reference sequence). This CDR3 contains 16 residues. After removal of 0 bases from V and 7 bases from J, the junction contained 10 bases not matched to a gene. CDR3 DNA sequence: TGCAGTGCTAGAGACGCTTACCTAGCGGGGAAGAATGAGCAGTTCTTC. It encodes CSARDAYLAGKNEQFF.

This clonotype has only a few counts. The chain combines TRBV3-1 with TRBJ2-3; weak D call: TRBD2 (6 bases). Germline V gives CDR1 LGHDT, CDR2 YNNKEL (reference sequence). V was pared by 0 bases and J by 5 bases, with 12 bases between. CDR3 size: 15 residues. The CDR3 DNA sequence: TGTGCCAGCAGCCAAGATCCGTGGCGGGGAGATACGCAGTATTTT. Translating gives CASSQDPWRGDTQYF.